Included here is one T cell receptor (beta chain) sequence, with context. Its specificity is unknown. Assay used: immunoSEQ multiplex PCR; TCRdb lists only in-frame clones, some missing. The sample lists 150,000 to 200,000 clones; 95% to 97% were seen once. The sample belongs to a study of cytomegalovirus exposure and HLA in healthy donors. The study, taken as a whole, reports: Subsequent analysis showed first-cohort TCR clusters tending to co-occur in more than 95 validation repertoires. Reportedly, diagnosis of cytomegalovirus status by the classifier showed high specificity and sensitivity. Three chains linked to CMV were shown in vitro to be specific for CMV antigens. There were 150 to 200 TCR beta chains listed as cytomegalovirus-associated.

The sample consisted of PBMCs. The TCR originated in a woman between 18 and 29 years old in good health and CMV-seronegative.

The DNA of the CDR3 is TGCGCCAGCAGCCACTCTAGCGGGGGGAAAGCTCTGAGCAAGTTCTTC. Protein sequence: CASSHSSGGKALSKFF. This chain connects TRBV5-1 to TRBJ2-1; 11 nucleotides agree with TRBD2. Germline CDR1 is SGHRS and CDR2 is YFSETQ. Trimming removed 4 bases from V and 14 bases from J; junction bases left unmatched: 17. This CDR3 has 16 amino acids.